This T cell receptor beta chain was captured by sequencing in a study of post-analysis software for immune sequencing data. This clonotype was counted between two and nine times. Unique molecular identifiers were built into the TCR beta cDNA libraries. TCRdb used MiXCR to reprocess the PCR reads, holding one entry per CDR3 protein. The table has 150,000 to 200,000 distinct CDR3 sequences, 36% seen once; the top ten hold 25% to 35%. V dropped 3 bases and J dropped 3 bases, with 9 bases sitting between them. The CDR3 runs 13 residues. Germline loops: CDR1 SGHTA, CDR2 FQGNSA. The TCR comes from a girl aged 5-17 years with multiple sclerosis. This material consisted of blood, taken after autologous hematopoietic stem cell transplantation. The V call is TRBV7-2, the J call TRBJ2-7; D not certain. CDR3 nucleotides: TGTGCCAGCAGCTTGACACAATTCTACGAGCAGTACTTC. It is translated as CASSLTQFYEQYF.